This TCR beta chain was found in a study of T cell responses to AZD1222 COVID-19 vaccine (dated by TCRdb to the early 2020s). General notes on the study: AZD1222 recipients given second doses at about 4 weeks or at about 12 weeks were pooled, since spike-specific TCR depth and breadth were not found to differ between the two schedules. TCR sequencing was performed for about 250 trial participants, of whom approximately 200 were given two doses of AZD1222 and approximately 25 were given two doses of MenACWY control vaccine. Trial participants were enrolled by age into subgroups of 18-55, 56-69 and 70-plus years, and around 140, 26 and 57 TCR-sequenced participants, respectively, were included in these subgroups. Points the paper makes about the study in general: The vaccine-associated CD4 TCRs covered the entire spike protein, and the dominant responses fell in regions 160-218 and 743-854. No day 14 peak-response samples were available, so repertoires were characterized only after the peak T cell response. Most participants were white British and females outnumbered males, and the authors suggested that clonal diversity may have been underestimated. Reportedly, close to half of the unique spike-specific TCRs recognized epitopes lying outside the regions that are mutated in the B.1.351 and B.1.1.7 variants. Conclusions about previously exposed vaccinees were limited because only six AZD1222 recipients were SARS-CoV-2 seropositive at baseline. After two AZD1222 doses, spike-specific TCR breadth and depth were significantly higher than at day 0 and than in MenACWY recipients. The 56-69-year group was small, and its depth increase did not reach significance, likely because of low power.

The time point label of this sample denotes: baseline before first vaccination. Vaccinee samples were obtained from the UK trials COV001 and COV002, which included a single-blind randomized controlled phase 2/3 trial of AZD1222 (ChAdOx1 nCoV-19) in healthy adults. For TCRbeta chain sequencing, PBMC samples were collected from trial participants at day 0 and at day 28 after the second dose. Details on this clone: Its specific antigen is unknown. No base-level quality is on record; no much larger clone is a single base apart.

CDR1 and CDR2 are read off the germline V gene as MDHEN and SYDVKM. The CDR3 sequence holds 15 residues, the cysteine and phenylalanine included. The sequence is cut down to CDR3 DNA, 45 bases in frame from base 1. V loses 9 bases, J loses 3 bases, and the germline ends lie 20 bases apart. The CDR3 regions of human TCRbeta chains were subjected to immunosequencing. Turning to the authors' computational methods: TCRs in the repertoires were matched against a reference library of SARS-CoV-2-specific TCRs that had been generated with the MIRA antigen-specificity platform. Breadth was defined as the fraction of unique TCRs that were SARS-CoV-2-associated, and depth was defined as the fraction of total T cells that were SARS-CoV-2-associated. Using the MIRA data, every spike-specific TCR was mapped to the spike region that the TCR reacted to and assigned to either a CD4 or a CD8 class. Log10-transformed breadth and depth values were compared by one-way ANOVA with Sidak's multiple comparisons tests. In its TCRdb copy, this immuneACCESS table keeps in-frame sequences only and misses some clones. Where compared with another copy, unresolved V genes explain less than half of these, and the others have no known cause. V, J and clone size reflect that table, while D and trimming were determined from the DNA. The sample table holds fewer than 120,000 clones, of which about 90% were seen once. Of the sample, around 3.2% falls within the top ten clones.

The sequence was obtained from an adult in good health. The sequencing used peripheral blood, collected on day 0 of AZD1222 vaccination. The rearranged segments are TRBV28 and TRBJ1-1; the D gene is not confidently resolved. The nucleotides are TGTGCCAGGGTTTATCCTCGGGTTTGGGACACTGAAGCTTTCTTT. This is translated as CARVYPRVWDTEAFF.